Shown below are 19 T cell receptor beta chains from a single sample sequenced in a study of cytomegalovirus exposure and HLA in healthy donors. Amplification used 60 Vbeta primers and 13 Jbeta primers. Generated by immunoSEQ multiplex PCR, the TCRdb table keeps only in-frame clones and is missing some. With 68,000 or so clones in the sample, the ten largest clones hold approximately 16%. Source material: PBMCs. The receptor set was obtained from a boy aged 10-17 years in good health and CMV-seronegative.

The V and J genes are TRBV14 and TRBJ2-7; 9 nucleotides align to TRBD1. V gave up 6 bases and J gave up 0 bases; unmatched junction bases: 9. Per germline, CDR1 SGHDN and CDR2 FVKESK. This CDR3 comprises 16 residues. The CDR3 DNA sequence: TGTGCCAGCAGGCCTACCCGGGACAGGGACTCCTACGAGCAGTACTTC. Protein product: CASRPTRDRDSYEQYF.

This chain uses TRBV5-1 with TRBJ1-6; 10 bases align to TRBD1. After removal of 3 bases from V and 8 bases from J, the junction contained 17 bases not matched to a gene. The length of the CDR3 is 19 residues. Germline-derived CDR1 and CDR2 are SGHRS and YFSETQ. CDR3 DNA: TGCGCCAGCAGCTCGGGGACAGGGGACGGGGGGATCCTGTATTCACCCCTCCACTTT. This gives the protein CASSSGTGDGGILYSPLHF.

The rearrangement uses TRBV10-2 and TRBJ1-5; 8 positions agree with TRBD1. V was clipped by 0 bases and J by 6 bases; unmatched bases: 7. Germline CDR1 and CDR2: WSHSY and SAAADI. The CDR3 consists of 16 residues. CDR3 region: CASSESAGGSGQPQHF. CDR3 DNA sequence: TGCGCCAGCAGTGAGTCGGCAGGGGGCTCGGGTCAGCCCCAGCATTTT.

The chain recombines TRBV2 with TRBJ2-7, with D unresolved. CDR1 is SNHLY and CDR2 is FYNNEI in the germline V gene. The CDR3 totals 12 residues. V lost 8 bases and J 3 bases, leaving 11 bases between the germline ends. The CDR3 DNA reads as TGTGCCAGCTCCATCCGGGTCTACGAGCAGTACTTC. Encoded protein: CASSIRVYEQYF.

J is TRBJ1-6 and V is TRBV11-2, with D perhaps TRBD1 (5 bases). The germline gives CDR1 SGHAT, CDR2 FQNNGV. CDR3 length equals 14 residues. With 5 bases removed from V and 10 bases from J, the gap between germline ends came to 15 bases. CDR3 nucleotides: TGTGCCAGCAGCCCCAATGGGGCATTCTCACCCCTCCACTTT. Residues: CASSPNGAFSPLHF.

In DNA form, the CDR3 reads TGTGCCAGCAGCCCCGGACTAGCGAGTCGGGAGACCCAGTACTTC. It specifies CASSPGLASRETQYF. The chain joins TRBV2 to TRBJ2-5; TRBD2 agrees at 9 bases. The germline V gene has CDR1 SNHLY and CDR2 FYNNEI. This CDR3 comprises 15 residues. Trimming at V came to 6 bases and at J to 5 bases, leaving 10 bases not matched to a gene.

Notes on this clone: Other DNA sequences in this sample translate to the same CDR3. The chain has TRBV6-1 and TRBJ1-3; D is perhaps TRBD1 (5 bases). Germline V CDR1 and CDR2: MNHNS, SASEGT. The CDR3 is 14 amino acids. The V end was cut by 3 bases, the J end by 0 bases, with 6 bases between. This chain's CDR3 is CASSDQGSGNTIYF. The CDR3 DNA is TGTGCCAGCAGTGATCAGGGCTCTGGAAACACCATATATTTT.

This sequence joins TRBV5-1 and TRBJ2-1; 11 bases map to TRBD2. The V segment lost 2 bases and the J segment 7 bases; nucleotides outside the gene matches: 8. The CDR3 length is 16 residues. CDR1 SGHRS and CDR2 YFSETQ come from the germline V gene. This CDR3 is CASSFTGTSGVNEQFF. DNA for the CDR3: TGCGCCAGCAGCTTTACCGGGACTAGCGGTGTTAATGAGCAGTTCTTC.

The V and J genes are TRBV6-5 and TRBJ2-1; TRBD2 matches at 7 bases. The CDR3 covers 13 residues. The germline V gene encodes CDR1 MNHEY and CDR2 SVGAGI. With 7 bases clipped from V and 5 bases from J, the junction kept 5 bases outside the gene matches. The CDR3 bases are TGTGCCAGCACCTACAGCGGGAACAATGAGCAGTTCTTC. Residues: CASTYSGNNEQFF.

The chain is built from TRBV4-2 and TRBJ2-7; 15 bases are a match to TRBD2. Germline V gives CDR1 LGHNA, CDR2 YNFKEQ. The V segment lost 4 bases and the J segment 2 bases; nucleotides outside the gene matches: 9. CDR3 length: 18 residues. The CDR3 region is CASSLGLAGGPDTYEQYF. The DNA for the CDR3 is TGTGCCAGCAGCCTCGGACTAGCGGGAGGGCCGGATACCTACGAGCAGTACTTC.

This chain connects TRBV13 to TRBJ2-5; no reliable D call. The CDR3 is 12 amino acids. Trimming removed 0 bases at V and 4 bases at J, with 3 bases between. Germline V gene lookup returns CDR1 PRHDT and CDR2 FYEKMQ (reference sequence). The CDR3 DNA follows: TGTGCCAGCAGCTTAGGCGTAGAGACCCAGTACTTC. Translating it yields CASSLGVETQYF.

The rearrangement uses TRBV9 and TRBJ2-7; 7 bases line up with TRBD1. After removal of 4 bases from V and 0 bases from J, the junction contained 10 bases not matched to a gene. The CDR3 is 16 amino acids. Per the germline V gene, CDR1 is SGDLS and CDR2 is YYNGEE. The CDR3 DNA reads TGTGCCAGCAGCCCCCGAGACAGGGCAAGCTCCTACGAGCAGTACTTC. It yields the protein CASSPRDRASSYEQYF.

The chain joins TRBV7-6 to TRBJ2-3; the D is unclear. V lost 0 bases and J lost 5, with 12 bases in between. Germline V gives CDR1 SGHVS, CDR2 FNYEAQ. This CDR3 is 15 amino acids long. CDR3 residues: CASSLALLRQDTQYF. As DNA, the CDR3 is TGTGCCAGCAGCTTAGCGCTGCTCAGGCAAGATACGCAGTATTTT.

CDR3 in amino acids: CAWRRAGGPDTQYF. The CDR3 nucleotides are TGTGCCTGGAGGCGAGCGGGAGGCCCAGATACGCAGTATTTT. The chain employs TRBV30 and TRBJ2-3, with 9 bases fitting TRBD2. V lost 3 bases, J lost 4 bases, and 5 bases stayed unmatched. The CDR3 is 14 amino acids. Germline loops: CDR1 GTSNPN, CDR2 SVGIG (reference sequence).

The CDR3 is CASTGTGARSPLHF. Written as DNA, the CDR3 is TGTGCCAGTACCGGGACAGGGGCGCGCTCACCCCTCCACTTT. The chain couples TRBV19 to TRBJ1-6; 10 bases line up with TRBD1. The junction had 7 bases not matched to a gene; V was cut back by 7 bases and J by 10 bases. The germline gives CDR1 LNHDA, CDR2 SQIVND (reference sequence). The CDR3 loop spans 14 amino acids.

The V gene is TRBV5-6, the J gene TRBJ1-4; the match to TRBD1 covers 9 bases. V was clipped by 5 bases and J by 8 bases; unmatched bases: 7. This CDR3 spans 14 amino acids. Germline-derived CDR1 and CDR2 are SGHDT and YYEEEE. In DNA, the CDR3 is TGTGCCAGCAGAAGGACAGGGGTTAACGAAAAACTGTTTTTT. Translation gives CASRRTGVNEKLFF.

The rearrangement joins TRBV19 to TRBJ2-7, with D possibly being TRBD1 (6 bases). Germline CDR1 LNHDA, CDR2 SQIVND (reference sequence). The CDR3 runs 14 residues. V was shortened by 6 bases and J by 1 base, with 13 bases between the two germline ends. The CDR3 here is CASSTSTGSYEQYF. CDR3 in DNA: TGTGCCAGTAGCACCTCTACAGGGTCCTACGAGCAGTACTTC.

This chain links TRBV7-3 with TRBJ2-1, with 7 bases lining up with TRBD2. Germline values: CDR1 SGHTA, CDR2 FQGTGA. The CDR3 has 17 amino acids. V shed 0 bases and J 8 bases; nucleotides not matched to a gene: 13. The CDR3 is CASSLTWTMVLADEQFF. In DNA, the CDR3 is TGTGCCAGCAGCTTAACGTGGACGATGGTGCTAGCGGATGAGCAGTTCTTC.

The V gene is TRBV9, the J gene TRBJ1-3, with D perhaps matching TRBD1 (5 bases). Between the trimmed V and J ends, which lost 4 bases and 1 base, there was a span of 12 bases. Germline CDR1 and CDR2: SGDLS and YYNGEE. The CDR3 is 15 amino acids. CDR3 DNA sequence: TGTGCCAGCAGCCCAACCGGGGGATCTGGAAACACCATATATTTT. Its translation: CASSPTGGSGNTIYF.